These T cell receptor beta chains were read from a single sample in a study of PD-1 blockade in classical Hodgkin lymphoma. Measured with immunoSEQ multiplex PCR; TCRdb has only the in-frame clones, and not every one. There are 72,000 or so clones in the sample; under 95% occur only once, and roughly 8% lies in the top ten. The sequenced sample was peripheral blood mononuclear cells (PBMCs), obtained at baseline. Receptors were obtained from a human donor with classical Hodgkin lymphoma. CDR3s include the opening cysteine and the closing phenylalanine or tryptophan. A D gene is named only where the DNA matches it firmly. The size field is filled for only some rows; it gives once, few, many or a size class.

-,-,TRBV30,TRBJ2-5,CATDRRGGGETQYF,TGTGCCACCGACCGAAGAGGGGGGGGAGAGACCCAGTACTTC
-,-,TRBV4-3,TRBJ2-7,CASSHTSATGLEQYF,TGCGCCAGCAGCCACACCTCAGCCACGGGCCTCGAGCAGTACTTC
-,TRBD1,TRBV5-1,TRBJ1-1,CASTTSRTGMNTEAFF,TGCGCCAGCACCACAAGTCGGACAGGGATGAACACTGAAGCTTTCTTT
-,TRBD2,TRBV4-3,TRBJ2-1,CASSQETGLAINEQFF,TGCGCCAGCAGCCAGGAGACGGGACTAGCGATCAATGAGCAGTTCTTC
few,-,TRBV25-1,TRBJ2-2,CASSASTGELFF,TGTGCCAGCAGTGCTTCCACCGGGGAGCTGTTTTTT
-,-,TRBV7-8,TRBJ2-5,CASSLVGGLQETQYF,TGTGCCAGCAGCTTAGTAGGGGGGCTTCAGGAGACCCAGTACTTC
-,TRBD1,TRBV10-3,TRBJ2-3,CAISRDSNPSTDTQYF,TGTGCCATCAGCCGGGACAGCAATCCTAGCACAGATACGCAGTATTTT
-,TRBD1,TRBV6-5,TRBJ2-7,CASSYRAGGNEQYF,TGTGCCAGCAGTTATCGGGCAGGGGGTAACGAGCAGTACTTC
-,TRBD1,TRBV7-9,TRBJ2-1,CASSSDRGPSIVFF,TGTGCCAGCAGCTCAGACAGGGGGCCGTCAATCGTGTTCTTC
-,TRBD1,TRBV12-5,TRBJ2-5,CASGEGQGQGETQYF,TGTGCTAGTGGCGAAGGACAGGGGCAGGGAGAGACCCAGTACTTC
-,TRBD1,TRBV4-3,TRBJ2-1,CASSQEGTAYNEQFF,TGCGCCAGCAGCCAAGAAGGGACAGCTTACAATGAGCAGTTCTTC
-,-,TRBV28,TRBJ1-1,CASTRGGQVEAFF,TGTGCCAGCACCCGCGGGGGCCAAGTTGAAGCTTTCTTT
-,-,TRBV6-5,TRBJ2-3,CASSSNSRDTQYF,TGTGCCAGCAGTTCTAACTCGAGAGATACGCAGTATTTT
once,-,TRBV29-1,TRBJ2-3,CSVDLRGQQDTQYF,TGCAGCGTTGACCTTAGAGGGCAACAAGATACGCAGTATTTT
-,TRBD1,TRBV2,TRBJ1-1,CASSESQGAWTEAFF,TGTGCCAGCAGTGAATCCCAGGGGGCATGGACTGAAGCTTTCTTT
-,TRBD2,TRBV6-6,TRBJ2-7,CASRKLAGVGEQYF,TGTGCCAGCAGGAAACTAGCGGGAGTGGGCGAGCAGTACTTC
-,-,TRBV6-5,TRBJ2-7,CASGRYSYEQYF,TGTGCCAGCGGTAGGTACTCCTACGAGCAGTACTTC
-,-,TRBV7-3,TRBJ2-3,CASSSTGSYTDTQYF,TGTGCCAGCAGCTCTACGGGGTCTTACACAGATACGCAGTATTTT
-,-,TRBV18,TRBJ2-5,CASSPYRNTAQETQYF,TGTGCCAGCTCACCCTACAGGAACACAGCTCAAGAGACCCAGTACTTC
-,TRBD1,TRBV11-2,TRBJ1-1,CASSLASGTGGGRDTEAFF,TGTGCCAGCAGCTTAGCTTCGGGGACAGGGGGCGGGAGGGACACTGAAGCTTTCTTT
-,-,TRBV2,TRBJ1-1,CASSNRVVLNTEAFF,TGTGCCAGCAGTAACAGGGTTGTACTGAACACTGAAGCTTTCTTT
once,-,TRBV9,TRBJ1-4,CASSPGDSATNEKLFF,TGTGCCAGCAGCCCTGGAGACAGTGCAACTAATGAAAAACTGTTTTTT
-,-,TRBV7-8,TRBJ2-2,CASSLAPRESTGELFF,TGTGCCAGCAGCTTAGCGCCCAGGGAGAGTACCGGGGAGCTGTTTTTT
-,-,TRBV2,TRBJ2-2,CAGRRDTGELFF,TGTGCCGGACGGCGGGACACCGGGGAGCTGTTTTTT
-,-,TRBV7-2,TRBJ2-7,CASSLRPYEQYF,TGTGCCAGCAGCTTAAGGCCCTACGAGCAGTACTTC
-,TRBD1,TRBV4-1,TRBJ1-4,CASSHNMDRGEKLFF,TGCGCCAGCAGCCATAATATGGACAGGGGTGAAAAACTGTTTTTT
-,-,TRBV7-7,TRBJ2-2,CASSLGLGATGELFF,TGTGCCAGCAGCTTAGGGTTGGGGGCTACCGGGGAGCTGTTTTTT
-,TRBD2,TRBV7-9,TRBJ2-2,CASSSGLLAGEAGELFF,TGTGCCAGCAGCTCCGGCCTGCTAGCGGGAGAGGCCGGGGAGCTGTTTTTT
-,-,TRBV5-1,TRBJ1-1,CASSSPEGSSTEAFF,TGCGCCAGCAGCTCCCCAGAGGGCTCCAGCACTGAAGCTTTCTTT
-,-,TRBV18,TRBJ1-1,CASSPPLDTEAFF,TGTGCCAGCTCACCTCCCCTGGACACTGAAGCTTTCTTT
-,-,TRBV27,TRBJ2-3,CASNPYAGASTDTQYF,TGTGCCAGCAATCCCTACGCGGGCGCTAGCACAGATACGCAGTATTTT
-,-,TRBV12-5,TRBJ2-1,CASVEEILNEQFF,TGTGCTAGTGTCGAGGAGATTTTGAATGAGCAGTTCTTC
-,-,TRBV7-9,TRBJ1-4,CASSLDQLKPNEKLFF,TGTGCCAGCAGCTTAGATCAGTTGAAGCCTAATGAAAAACTGTTTTTT
-,-,TRBV19,TRBJ1-2,CASSTLGQLNYGYTF,TGTGCCAGTAGTACCCTCGGACAGCTTAACTATGGCTACACCTTC
-,-,TRBV5-1,TRBJ1-1,CASSPRPGTSNTEAFF,TGCGCCAGCAGCCCGCGTCCCGGGACATCGAACACTGAAGCTTTCTTT
-,-,TRBV29-1,TRBJ1-1,CSVQGPNTEAFF,TGCAGCGTTCAAGGCCCCAACACTGAAGCTTTCTTT
-,TRBD2,TRBV13,TRBJ2-1,CASSLSRGEVYNEQFF,TGTGCCAGCAGCTTATCACGGGGGGAGGTTTACAATGAGCAGTTCTTC
-,-,TRBV15,TRBJ2-7,CATSRDSLYEQYF,TGTGCCACCAGCAGAGACTCCCTTTACGAGCAGTACTTC
-,-,TRBV9,TRBJ2-7,CASSVGTDYLREQYF,TGTGCCAGCAGCGTCGGAACTGATTACCTACGAGAGCAGTACTTC
-,-,TRBV5-6,TRBJ2-5,CASSLGGASGETQYF,TGTGCCAGCAGCTTGGGTGGGGCCTCTGGGGAGACCCAGTACTTC
-,-,TRBV6-6,TRBJ1-1,CASSYKRDGTEAFF,TGTGCCAGCAGTTATAAGAGGGATGGGACTGAAGCTTTCTTT
-,-,TRBV7-9,TRBJ2-2,CASSLGLGTFGTGELFF,TGTGCCAGCAGCTTAGGTTTGGGGACCTTTGGCACCGGGGAGCTGTTTTTT